The 8 T cell receptor beta chains presented below share a single source sample, sequenced in a study of T cells in Graves' hyperthyroidism and ophthalmopathy. Amplified TCR beta CDR3 regions derived from RNA transcripts. TCR CDR3 underwent first-round RT-PCR with the HTBI primer set. From the multiplex PCR reads, TCRdb called clonotypes with MiXCR, one entry per CDR3 protein. Here the sample spans about 570,000 distinct CDR3 sequences, around 15% being singletons. Sequenced: blood. The receptors originated from a woman aged 35 to 49 with Graves' hyperthyroidism.

This clonotype occurred many times. This chain links TRBV30 with TRBJ2-2, with D possibly TRBD1 on 6 matching bases. CDR3 length equals 15 residues. V was cut by 5 bases and J by 2 bases, with 15 bases left in between. Per the germline V gene, CDR1 is GTSNPN and CDR2 is SVGIG (reference sequence). The CDR3 DNA sequence: TGTGCCTGGGCAAACAGGGCCCTTAACACCGGGGAGCTGTTTTTT. Protein sequence: CAWANRALNTGELFF.

A remark on this clonotype: A much larger clone lies a single base off, so this may be a read error. The rearrangement uses TRBV20-1 and TRBJ2-7; 10 nucleotides align to TRBD1. CDR1 is DFQATT and CDR2 is SNEGSKA in the germline V gene (reference sequence). V gave up 1 base and J gave up 6 bases; unmatched junction bases: 6. There are 14 residues in the CDR3. The CDR3 DNA sequence: TGCAGTGCTAGAGGACAGGGGGCGTTATGCGAGCAGTACTTC. Amino acid sequence: CSARGQGALCEQYF.

The sample holds a few counts of this clonotype. The J gene is TRBJ1-1, the V gene TRBV7-2, with D unresolved. V lost 1 base, J lost 4 bases, and 16 bases lay in between. The length of the CDR3 is 16 residues. CDR1 is SGHTA, CDR2 FQGNSA, per germline. CDR3 sequence: CASSLVWRTSGTEAFF. The CDR3 DNA follows: TGTGCCAGCAGCTTAGTTTGGCGGACCTCCGGCACTGAAGCTTTCTTT.

Ten or more counts support this clonotype. V usage is TRBV18 and J usage is TRBJ2-5; 10 bases align to TRBD2. The CDR3 is 15 residues long. V trimming: 3 bases; J trimming: 4 bases; junction bases outside the gene matches: 5. Germline values: CDR1 KGHSH, CDR2 LQKENI. DNA of the CDR3: TGTGCCAGCTCACCCTCTAGCGGGAGTCGAGAGACCCAGTACTTC. Translating gives CASSPSSGSRETQYF.

This clonotype was recorded many times. The gene calls are TRBV3-1 and TRBJ2-1, with D possibly being TRBD2 (6 bases). Germline CDR1 is LGHDT and CDR2 is YNNKEL (reference sequence). The CDR3 contains 15 residues. Between the trimmed V and J ends, which lost 5 bases and 7 bases, there was a span of 18 bases. The CDR3 region is CASSVRLVVRNEQFF. DNA of the CDR3: TGTGCCAGCAGCGTCAGACTAGTGGTCAGGAATGAGCAGTTCTTC.

The V call is TRBV2, the J call TRBJ2-1, with 11 bases aligning to TRBD2. V trimming: 5 bases; J trimming: 7 bases; junction bases outside the gene matches: 7. This CDR3 spans 15 amino acids. Germline-derived CDR1 and CDR2 are SNHLY and FYNNEI. In DNA, the CDR3 is TGTGCCAGCAGTAAACTAGCGGGAGTGATGAATGAGCAGTTCTTC. This translates into CASSKLAGVMNEQFF.

This clonotype appeared many times. The rearrangement links TRBV28 to TRBJ1-2; unclear D gene. The V end lost 2 bases, the J end lost 0 bases, and 4 bases lay between the germline ends. Per germline, CDR1 MDHEN and CDR2 SYDVKM. This CDR3 is built from 13 residues. The CDR3 DNA reads as TGTGCCAGCAGTTTACGGACTAACTATGGCTACACCTTC. This translates into CASSLRTNYGYTF.

Many counts were recorded for this clonotype. The chain uses TRBV28 and TRBJ1-5; D is unclear. CDR1 and CDR2 from the germline V gene are MDHEN and SYDVKM. This CDR3 is built from 18 residues. V gave up 2 bases and J gave up 0 bases, with 17 bases separating them. In nucleotides, the CDR3 is TGTGCCAGCAGTTTACCGATCGGGAGGGCTTATAGCAATCAGCCCCAGCATTTT. This translates into CASSLPIGRAYSNQPQHF.